The 8 T cell receptor beta chains listed next were all sequenced from one sample in a study of shared clonotypes between healthy human individuals. CD8 cells classed as naive were CD45RO-negative and positively selected for CCR7, excluding terminally differentiated effector memory CD45RA+ cells. Sequencing was performed with immunoSEQ multiplex PCR; in TCRdb, only in-frame clones are kept and a portion is missing. The sample carries about 2 million clones, around 96% recorded once. The specimen sequenced was naive CD8+ T cells sorted from blood. These receptors were taken from a man younger than 30 in good health.

The chain joins TRBV27 to TRBJ2-3; 12 nucleotides match TRBD2. The CDR3 length is 16 residues. From germline, CDR1 is MNHEY and CDR2 SMNVEV (reference sequence). With 3 bases clipped from V and 6 bases from J, the junction kept 7 bases outside the gene matches. The CDR3 here is CASSFRLAGGVDTQYF. DNA of the CDR3: TGTGCCAGCAGTTTTAGGCTAGCGGGGGGGGTTGATACGCAGTATTTT.

The chain couples TRBV2 to TRBJ1-5, with 8 bases aligning to TRBD1. The germline V gene encodes CDR1 SNHLY and CDR2 FYNNEI. CDR3 length: 17 residues. V lost 4 bases and J lost 1; bases outside the gene matches: 9. The chain's CDR3 is CASSGDRGVWSNQPQHF. The CDR3, as DNA: TGTGCCAGCAGTGGAGACAGGGGAGTGTGGAGCAATCAGCCCCAGCATTTT.

The chain is built from TRBV2 and TRBJ1-2; 9 bases are a match to TRBD1. Germline V lookup: CDR1 SNHLY, CDR2 FYNNEI. The junction had 4 bases not matched to a gene; V was cut back by 3 bases and J by 8 bases. The CDR3 contains 13 residues. The CDR3 loop reads CASSERDREGYTF. The DNA of the CDR3 is TGTGCCAGCAGTGAGCGGGACAGGGAAGGCTACACCTTC.

CDR3 sequence: CASSPSGQYYEQYF. As DNA, the CDR3 is TGTGCCAGCAGCCCCTCCGGACAGTACTACGAGCAGTACTTC. The chain recombines TRBV9 with TRBJ2-7; D may be TRBD1 (6 bases). Germline CDR1 is SGDLS and CDR2 is YYNGEE. The germline V and J ends were trimmed by 4 bases and 3 bases, with 14 bases remaining between them. The CDR3 has 14 amino acids.

The chain carries TRBV19 and TRBJ1-5; no clear D. This CDR3 spans 14 amino acids. Germline loops: CDR1 LNHDA, CDR2 SQIVND (reference sequence). V was pared by 3 bases and J by 5 bases, with 11 bases between. DNA for the CDR3: TGTGCCAGTAGTATTCAGAGGGATCATCAGCCCCAGCATTTT. Translated: CASSIQRDHQPQHF.

For this clone: A read error may account for a junction end that differs from germline. The chain carries TRBV11-2 and TRBJ1-3; no definite D call. The CDR3 is made up of 15 amino acids. Germline loops: CDR1 SGHAT, CDR2 FQNNGV. The CDR3 loop is CASSIEWSSGNTIYF. The CDR3 coding sequence is TGTGCCAGCAGCATAGAGTGGTCCTCTGGAAACACCATATATTTT.

The rearrangement uses TRBV13 and TRBJ2-3; TRBD2 is a possible D gene (5 bases). The CDR3 loop spans 17 amino acids. Looked up from germline, CDR1 is PRHDT and CDR2 is FYEKMQ (reference sequence). Trimming took off 3 bases at V and 0 bases at J, with 16 bases between the two ends. The CDR3 DNA is TGTGCCAGCAGCTTGGTTGGTTCGGCGGGCAGCACAGATACGCAGTATTTT. Translating it yields CASSLVGSAGSTDTQYF.

This rearrangement joins TRBV19 to TRBJ2-1; 8 nucleotides agree with TRBD2. Germline V gene sequence: CDR1 LNHDA, CDR2 SQIVND (reference sequence). There are 14 residues in the CDR3. After removal of 1 base from V and 10 bases from J, the junction contained 6 bases not matched to a gene. The CDR3 DNA sequence: TGTGCCAGTAGTATAGCGGGAGGGGCATCGGAGCAGTTCTTC. Protein: CASSIAGGASEQFF.